Included here is one T cell receptor (beta chain) sequence, with context. The repertoire was sequenced with immunoSEQ multiplex PCR; TCRdb's copy has only in-frame clones and lacks some. This table holds 110,000 or so clones, around 90% found once. These data come from a study of T cells after somatic rescue of genetic block. With 3 bases removed from V and 8 bases from J, the gap between germline ends came to 13 bases. Germline V gene data show CDR1 as LNHNV and CDR2 as YYDKDF (reference sequence). This CDR3 comprises 13 residues. The rearrangement links TRBV15 to TRBJ1-2, with D possibly being TRBD1 (5 bases). This TCR was sampled from a woman younger than 30. The specimen was peripheral blood mononuclear cells (PBMCs). CDR3 nucleotide sequence: TGTGCCACCAGCAGTGGGGACCATCTGGGCTACACCTTC. Translated: CATSSGDHLGYTF.